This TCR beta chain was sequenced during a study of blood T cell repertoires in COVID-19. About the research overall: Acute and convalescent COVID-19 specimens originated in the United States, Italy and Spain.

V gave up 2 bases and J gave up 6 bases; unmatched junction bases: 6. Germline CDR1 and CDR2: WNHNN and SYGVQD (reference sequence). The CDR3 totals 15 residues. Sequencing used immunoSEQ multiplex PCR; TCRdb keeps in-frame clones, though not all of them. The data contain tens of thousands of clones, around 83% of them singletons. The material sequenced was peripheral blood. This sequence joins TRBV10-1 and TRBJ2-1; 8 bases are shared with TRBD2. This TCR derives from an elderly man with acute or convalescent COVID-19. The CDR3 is CASSERTSGFNEQFF. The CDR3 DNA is TGCGCCAGCAGTGAGAGAACTAGCGGATTCAATGAGCAGTTCTTC.